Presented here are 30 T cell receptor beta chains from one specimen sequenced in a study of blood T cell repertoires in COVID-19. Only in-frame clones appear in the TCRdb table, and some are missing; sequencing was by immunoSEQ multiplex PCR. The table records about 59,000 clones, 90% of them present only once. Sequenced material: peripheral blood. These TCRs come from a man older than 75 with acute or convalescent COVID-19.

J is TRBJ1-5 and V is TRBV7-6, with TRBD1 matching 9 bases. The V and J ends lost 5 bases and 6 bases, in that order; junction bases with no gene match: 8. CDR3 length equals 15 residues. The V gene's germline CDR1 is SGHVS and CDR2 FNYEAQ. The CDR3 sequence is CASSPGTGIVQPQHF. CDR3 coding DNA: TGTGCCAGCAGCCCAGGGACAGGGATAGTTCAGCCCCAGCATTTT.

CDR3 loop: CSVEDPGKLSYTF. CDR3 coding DNA: TGCAGCGTTGAAGATCCGGGGAAACTTAGCTACACCTTC. The chain links TRBV29-1 to TRBJ1-2; D uncertain. Germline CDR1 SQVTM, CDR2 ANQGSEA. V was trimmed by 0 bases and J by 9 bases, leaving 14 bases between them. The CDR3 sequence is 13 residues long.

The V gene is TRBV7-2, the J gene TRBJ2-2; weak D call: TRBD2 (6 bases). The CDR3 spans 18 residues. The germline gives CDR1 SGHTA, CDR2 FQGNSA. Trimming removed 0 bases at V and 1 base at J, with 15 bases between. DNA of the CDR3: TGTGCCAGCAGCTTAGCTCCCTTGGCGGGGAGGAACACCGGGGAGCTGTTTTTT. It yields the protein CASSLAPLAGRNTGELFF.

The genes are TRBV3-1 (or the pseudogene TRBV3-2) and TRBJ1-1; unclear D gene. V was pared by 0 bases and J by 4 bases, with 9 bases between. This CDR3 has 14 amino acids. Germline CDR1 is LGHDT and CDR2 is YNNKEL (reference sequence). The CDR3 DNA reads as TGTGCCAGCAGCCAAGAATCGGGTCCCACTGAAGCTTTCTTT. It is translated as CASSQESGPTEAFF.

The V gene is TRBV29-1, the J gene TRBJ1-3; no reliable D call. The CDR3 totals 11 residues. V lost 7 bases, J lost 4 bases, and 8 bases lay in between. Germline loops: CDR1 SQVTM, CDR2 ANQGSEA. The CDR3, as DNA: TGCAGCGCCGGCAGCGGAAACACCATATATTTT. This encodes CSAGSGNTIYF.

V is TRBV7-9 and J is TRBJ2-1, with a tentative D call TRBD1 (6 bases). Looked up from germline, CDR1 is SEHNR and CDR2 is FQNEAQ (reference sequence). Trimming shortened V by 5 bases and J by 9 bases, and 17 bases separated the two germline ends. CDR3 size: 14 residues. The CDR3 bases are TGTGCCAGCAGCGGACGGACAGCTTTGGGTGAGCAGTTCTTC. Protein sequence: CASSGRTALGEQFF.

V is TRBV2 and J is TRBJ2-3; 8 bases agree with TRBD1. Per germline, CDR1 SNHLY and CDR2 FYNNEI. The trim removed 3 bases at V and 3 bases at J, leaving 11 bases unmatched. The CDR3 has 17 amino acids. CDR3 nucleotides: TGTGCCAGCAGTGATAGGGGGGCAGGGGGCTCGACAGATACGCAGTATTTT. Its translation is CASSDRGAGGSTDTQYF.

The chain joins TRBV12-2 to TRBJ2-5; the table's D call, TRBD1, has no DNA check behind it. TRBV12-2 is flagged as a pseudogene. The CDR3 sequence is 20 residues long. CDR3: CASRRVSGTGGHIGWETQYF. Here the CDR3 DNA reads TGTGCAAGTCGTCGAGTTTCCGGGACAGGGGGCCACATAGGATGGGAGACCCAGTACTTC.

The CDR3 spells CASSLAPRGQETQYF. In nucleotides, the CDR3 is TGCGCCAGCAGCTTGGCCCCCCGGGGGCAAGAGACCCAGTACTTC. The chain uses TRBV5-1 and TRBJ2-5; maybe TRBD2 (6 bases). Looked up from germline, CDR1 is SGHRS and CDR2 is YFSETQ. CDR3 size: 15 residues. V lost 0 bases and J lost 2, with 11 bases in between.

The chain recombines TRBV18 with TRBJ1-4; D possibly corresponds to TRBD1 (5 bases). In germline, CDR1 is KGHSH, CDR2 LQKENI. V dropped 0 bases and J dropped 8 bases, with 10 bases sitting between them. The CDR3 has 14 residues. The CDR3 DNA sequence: TGTGCCAGCTCACCACCGCCAGGGCGCGAAAAACTGTTTTTT. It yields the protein CASSPPPGREKLFF.

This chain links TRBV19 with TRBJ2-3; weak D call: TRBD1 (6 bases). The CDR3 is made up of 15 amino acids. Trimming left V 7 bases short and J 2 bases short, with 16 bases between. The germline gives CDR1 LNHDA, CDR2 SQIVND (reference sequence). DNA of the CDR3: TGTGCCAGTACCTGGGGGACAAATCCCACAGATACGCAGTATTTT. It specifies CASTWGTNPTDTQYF.

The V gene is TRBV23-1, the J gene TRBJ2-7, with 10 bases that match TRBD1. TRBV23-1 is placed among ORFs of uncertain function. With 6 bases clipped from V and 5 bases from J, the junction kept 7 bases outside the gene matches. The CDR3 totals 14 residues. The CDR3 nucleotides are TGCGCCAGCAGACCGGACAGGGGGGTTGACGAGCAGTACTTC. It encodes CASRPDRGVDEQYF.

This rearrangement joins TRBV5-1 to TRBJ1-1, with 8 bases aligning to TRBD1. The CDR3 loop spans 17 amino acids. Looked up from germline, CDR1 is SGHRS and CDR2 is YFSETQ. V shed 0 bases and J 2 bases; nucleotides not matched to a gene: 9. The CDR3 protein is CASSLASTGEKNTEAFF. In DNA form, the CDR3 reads TGCGCCAGCAGCTTGGCCTCGACAGGGGAAAAAAACACTGAAGCTTTCTTT.

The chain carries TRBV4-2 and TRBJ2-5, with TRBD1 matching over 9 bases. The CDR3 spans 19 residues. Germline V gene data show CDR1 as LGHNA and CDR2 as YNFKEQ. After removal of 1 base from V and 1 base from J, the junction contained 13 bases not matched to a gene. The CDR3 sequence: CASSQGQTPGQGTQETQYF. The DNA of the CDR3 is TGTGCCAGCAGCCAAGGCCAGACGCCGGGACAGGGAACCCAAGAGACCCAGTACTTC.

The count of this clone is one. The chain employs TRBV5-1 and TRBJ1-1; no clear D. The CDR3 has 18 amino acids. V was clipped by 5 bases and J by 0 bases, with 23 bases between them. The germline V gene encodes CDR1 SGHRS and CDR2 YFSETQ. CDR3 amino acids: CASSRPERKNTMNTEAFF. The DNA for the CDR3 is TGCGCCAGCAGTCGTCCGGAGCGGAAAAACACCATGAACACTGAAGCTTTCTTT.

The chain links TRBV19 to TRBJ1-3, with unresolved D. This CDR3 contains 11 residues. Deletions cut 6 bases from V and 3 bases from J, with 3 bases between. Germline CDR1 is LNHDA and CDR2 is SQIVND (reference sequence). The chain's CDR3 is CASSFGNTIYF. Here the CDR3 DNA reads TGTGCCAGTAGCTTTGGAAACACCATATATTTT.

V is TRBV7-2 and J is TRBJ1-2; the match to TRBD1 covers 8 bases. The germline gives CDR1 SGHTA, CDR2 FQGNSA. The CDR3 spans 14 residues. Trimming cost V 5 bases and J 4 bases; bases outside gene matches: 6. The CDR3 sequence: CASSDRGLVYGYTF. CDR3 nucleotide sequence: TGTGCCAGCAGCGACAGGGGCTTGGTCTATGGCTACACCTTC.

The CDR3 is CASSCEDSRVYEQYF. The DNA for the CDR3 is TGCGCCAGCTCCTGCGAAGACTCCAGGGTCTACGAGCAGTACTTC. This chain uses TRBV23-1 with TRBJ2-7, with D perhaps TRBD1 (5 bases). TRBV23-1 is marked as an open reading frame, function uncertain. V lost 8 bases and J 3 bases, leaving 20 bases between the germline ends. The CDR3 consists of 15 residues.

CDR3 sequence (DNA): TGTGCCAGCAGTGAGGCTGCTTATAATTCACCCCTCCACTTT. Its translation: CASSEAAYNSPLHF. The chain carries TRBV6-1 and TRBJ1-6, with D hard to call. The length of the CDR3 is 14 residues. Germline CDR1 and CDR2: MNHNS and SASEGT. The V end was cut by 3 bases, the J end by 4 bases, with 7 bases between.

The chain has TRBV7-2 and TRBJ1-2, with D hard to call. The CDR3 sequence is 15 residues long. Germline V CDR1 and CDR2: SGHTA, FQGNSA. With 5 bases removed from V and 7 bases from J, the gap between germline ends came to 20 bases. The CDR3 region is CASSSTPEGRSGYTF. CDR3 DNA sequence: TGTGCCAGCAGCAGTACACCGGAGGGAAGGAGTGGCTACACCTTC.

CDR3 bases: TGTGCCAGCAGAACTAGCGGGGGATATAACGCCGAGCAGTACTTC. Encoded protein: CASRTSGGYNAEQYF. The V and J genes are TRBV28 and TRBJ2-7; 11 bases align to TRBD2. This CDR3 spans 15 amino acids. Germline V lookup: CDR1 MDHEN, CDR2 SYDVKM. After removal of 6 bases from V and 6 bases from J, the junction contained 10 bases not matched to a gene. Using reference TRBV28 and TRBJ2-7 for the parts outside the CDR3, the full variable domain is DVKVTQSSRYLVKRTGEKVFLECVQDMDHENMFWYRQDPGLGLRLIYFSYDVKMKEKGDIPEGYSVSREKKERFSLILESASTNQTSMYLCASRTSGGYNAEQYFGPGTRLTVT.

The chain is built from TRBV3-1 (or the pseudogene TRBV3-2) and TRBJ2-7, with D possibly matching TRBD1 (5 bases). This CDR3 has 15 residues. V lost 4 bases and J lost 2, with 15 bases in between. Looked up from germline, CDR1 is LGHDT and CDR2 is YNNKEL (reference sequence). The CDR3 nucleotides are TGTGCCAGCAGCCGTATGAGACAGCTTCCCTACGAGCAGTACTTC. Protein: CASSRMRQLPYEQYF.

CDR3 loop: CASSILSLAGFEAFF. CDR3 DNA sequence: TGTGCCAGTAGTATCCTATCCCTGGCGGGGTTTGAAGCTTTCTTT. The V call is TRBV19, the J call TRBJ1-1; D ambiguous. V was pared by 3 bases and J by 7 bases, with 18 bases between. CDR3 length: 15 amino acids. The germline V gene has CDR1 LNHDA and CDR2 SQIVND (reference sequence).

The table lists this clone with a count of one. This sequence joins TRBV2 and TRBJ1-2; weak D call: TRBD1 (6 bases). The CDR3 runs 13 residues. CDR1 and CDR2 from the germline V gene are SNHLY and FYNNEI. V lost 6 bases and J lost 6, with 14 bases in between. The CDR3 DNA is TGTGCCAGCAGCGAGGACAGACGTAATGGCTACACCTTC. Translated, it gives CASSEDRRNGYTF.

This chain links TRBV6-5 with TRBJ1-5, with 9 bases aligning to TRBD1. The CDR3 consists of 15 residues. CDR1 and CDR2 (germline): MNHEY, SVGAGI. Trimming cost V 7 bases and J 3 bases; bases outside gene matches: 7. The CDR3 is CASNPGQGLNQPQHF. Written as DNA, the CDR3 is TGTGCCAGCAATCCGGGACAGGGCCTCAATCAGCCCCAGCATTTT.

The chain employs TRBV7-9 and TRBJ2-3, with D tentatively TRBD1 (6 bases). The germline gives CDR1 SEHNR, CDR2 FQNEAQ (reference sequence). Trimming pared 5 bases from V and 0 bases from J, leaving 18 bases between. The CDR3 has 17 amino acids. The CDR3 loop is CASSPPGAVSSTDTQYF. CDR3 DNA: TGTGCCAGCAGCCCTCCAGGGGCCGTTTCTAGCACAGATACGCAGTATTTT.

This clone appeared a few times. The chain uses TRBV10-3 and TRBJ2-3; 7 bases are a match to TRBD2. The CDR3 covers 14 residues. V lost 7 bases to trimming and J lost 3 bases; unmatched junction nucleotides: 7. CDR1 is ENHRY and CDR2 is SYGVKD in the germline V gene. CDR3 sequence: CAINPGLLTDTQYF. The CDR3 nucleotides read TGTGCCATCAACCCGGGACTACTTACAGATACGCAGTATTTT.

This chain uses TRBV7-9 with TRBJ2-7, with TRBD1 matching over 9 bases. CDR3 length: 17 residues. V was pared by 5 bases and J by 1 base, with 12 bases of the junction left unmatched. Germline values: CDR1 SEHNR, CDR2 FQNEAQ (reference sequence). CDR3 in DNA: TGTGCCAGCAGCCAAATGGGAACCGGGACAGGGTCCTACGAGCAGTACTTC. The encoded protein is CASSQMGTGTGSYEQYF.

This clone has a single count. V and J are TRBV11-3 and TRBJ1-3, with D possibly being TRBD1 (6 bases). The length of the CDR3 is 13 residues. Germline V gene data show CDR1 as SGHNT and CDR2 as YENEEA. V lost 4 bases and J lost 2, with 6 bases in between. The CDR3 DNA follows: TGTGCCAGCAGCTGGACAGCTGGAAACACCATATATTTT. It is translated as CASSWTAGNTIYF.

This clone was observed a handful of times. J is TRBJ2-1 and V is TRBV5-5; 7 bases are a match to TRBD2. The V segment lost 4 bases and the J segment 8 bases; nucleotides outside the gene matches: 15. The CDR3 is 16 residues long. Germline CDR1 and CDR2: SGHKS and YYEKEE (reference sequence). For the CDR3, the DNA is TGTGCCAGCAGCCAAAATCCATGGGTGGGAGGGGATGAGCAGTTCTTC. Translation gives CASSQNPWVGGDEQFF.